This T cell receptor (beta chain) is from a study of post-analysis software for immune sequencing data. Germline V gene lookup returns CDR1 DFQATT and CDR2 SNEGSKA (reference sequence). CDR3 length: 11 amino acids. The junction had 0 bases not matched to a gene; V was cut back by 1 base and J by 7 bases. The sample holds a few counts of this clonotype. What it recognizes is unknown. Libraries were made from TCR beta cDNA, and they carried unique molecular identifiers. Each CDR3 protein gets one entry after TCRdb re-called the PCR reads with MiXCR. This table has approximately 690,000 distinct CDR3 sequences, approximately 59% appearing once. Study-wide results and caveats: Elevated frequency relative to controls characterized roughly 5 TRBV segments in patients, TRBV5-6, TRBV5-1 and TRBV20-1 among them.

This clonotype originated in a girl aged 2 to 10 with multiple sclerosis. The sample was blood. V and J are TRBV20-1 and TRBJ2-7; 8 bases line up with TRBD2. CDR3 nucleotides: TGCAGTGCTAGAGCGGGGGGGGAGCAGTACTTC. Amino acids: CSARAGGEQYF.